A selection of T cell receptor beta chains follows, all from one sample in a study of response to subunit inactivated influenza vaccine. TCRdb analysed the RT-PCR reads with MiXCR anew, one entry per CDR3 protein. Of about 650,000 distinct CDR3 sequences listed, about 15% are singletons. The material was PBMCs from blood, obtained around 15 days before vaccination. These receptor sequences come from a middle-aged man who received an inactivated influenza vaccine. Each CDR3 is given with its conserved first and last residue. The D gene is left open where the match is weak. Some rows have no size entry. The others give once, few or many, or a class for an expanded clone.

TRBD1	TRBV3-1	TRBJ1-1	NA	TGTGCCAGCAGCCAAGCCACAGGGGGCGGTTCGGCTTTCTTT	CASSQATGGGSAFF
TRBD1	TRBV6-1	TRBJ2-7	NA	TGTGCCAGCAGTAGGACAGGGATAGGCGAGCAGTACTTC	CASSRTGIGEQYF
TRBD2	TRBV20-1	TRBJ2-3	few	TGCAGTGCTGCAAGCGGGAGCGGATTGCCAGATACGCAGTATTTT	CSAASGSGLPDTQYF
NA	TRBV29-1	TRBJ2-1	NA	TGCAGCGTTGAAGGGTGGCAGGGATTCTACAATGAGCAGTTCTTC	CSVEGWQGFYNEQFF
NA	TRBV7-9	TRBJ2-3	NA	TGTGCCAGCAGCTTACAACAGGGCCCAGATACGCAGTATTTT	CASSLQQGPDTQYF
TRBD2	TRBV7-2	TRBJ2-7	few	TGTGCCAGCAGCTTAAGGCCGACTAGCGGGGGCTACGAGCAGTACTTC	CASSLRPTSGGYEQYF
NA	TRBV20-1	TRBJ2-3	NA	TGCAGTGCTTGGGACTCCACAGATACGCAGTATTTT	CSAWDSTDTQYF
NA	TRBV7-8	TRBJ2-7	NA	TGTGCCAGCAGCTTAGGCAGGTTCTCCTACGAGCAGTACTTC	CASSLGRFSYEQYF
TRBD2	TRBV7-6	TRBJ2-1	few	TGTGCCAGCAGCTTTGGGACAGCGGGGGGCAATGAGCAGTTCTTC	CASSFGTAGGNEQFF
TRBD2	TRBV7-2	TRBJ2-5	NA	TGTGCCAGCAGCTTGGGACTAGCGAGTCAAGAGACCCAGTACTTC	CASSLGLASQETQYF
NA	TRBV6-1	TRBJ1-5	few	TGTGCCAGCAACACCATCGGGGGGTACAATCAGCCCCAGCATTTT	CASNTIGGYNQPQHF
NA	TRBV5-1	TRBJ2-1	few	TGCGCCAGCAGCCGCGCCGGGACGGAGTACAATGAGCAGTTCTTC	CASSRAGTEYNEQFF
NA	TRBV20-1	TRBJ1-6	few	TGCAGTGCTCGTGGGAGCTCCTATAATTCACCCCTCCACTTT	CSARGSSYNSPLHF
NA	TRBV20-1	TRBJ2-7	few	TGCAGTGCTAGAGATTACCAATACGAGCAGTACTTC	CSARDYQYEQYF
NA	TRBV5-1	TRBJ1-2	many	TGCGCCAGCAGCTTGGTTTCGGGAAACTATGGCTACACCTTC	CASSLVSGNYGYTF
NA	TRBV27	TRBJ1-4	NA	TGTGCCAGCAGCCCCGACGTCCGGATCAGGGGTTCTGAAAAACTGTTTTTT	CASSPDVRIRGSEKLFF
NA	TRBV7-2	TRBJ2-7	NA	TGTGCCAGCAGCTTAGCGGCCGGGGTTTTCTCGGAGCAGTACTTC	CASSLAAGVFSEQYF
NA	TRBV5-6	TRBJ1-6	few	TGTGCCAGCAGCTCTAGACCGGAGCCCCTCCACTTT	CASSSRPEPLHF
NA	TRBV28	TRBJ2-2	NA	TGTGCCAGCAGTTTCCTCTCAACCGGGGAGCTGTTTTTT	CASSFLSTGELFF
NA	TRBV27	TRBJ2-7	NA	TGTGCCAGCAGCCCCGTCGTTGGCGAGCAGTACTTC	CASSPVVGEQYF
TRBD2	TRBV5-1	TRBJ2-1	many	TGCGCCAGCAGCCCCGGACTAGCGGGAGGTGATGAGCAGTTCTTC	CASSPGLAGGDEQFF
NA	TRBV14	TRBJ2-2	NA	TGTGCCAGCAGCCAAGGAATTCGGACAAGAGACACCGGGGAGCTGTTTTTT	CASSQGIRTRDTGELFF
NA	TRBV6-2/TRBV6-3	TRBJ2-2	few	TGTGCCAGCAGCCAGACCCTGTGGGAGCTGTTTTTT	CASSQTLWELFF
NA	TRBV27	TRBJ2-4	NA	TGTGCCAGCAGCCCCGGGGGGCCTCTGAACATTCAGTACTTC	CASSPGGPLNIQYF
NA	TRBV20-1	TRBJ1-1	NA	TGCAGTGCTAGAGCCTTTGTCAGCCTTAACACTGAAGCTTTCTTT	CSARAFVSLNTEAFF
NA	TRBV24-1	TRBJ2-1	few	TGTGCCACCAGTGACCCTGGCCGGAATGAGCAGTTCTTC	CATSDPGRNEQFF
NA	TRBV4-2	TRBJ2-5	few	TGTGCCAGCAGCCAAGATTGGGAAGAGACCCAGTACTTC	CASSQDWEETQYF
NA	TRBV12-3/TRBV12-4	TRBJ2-5	NA	TGTGCCAGCAGCGTAACCGAGGCGACCCAGTACTTC	CASSVTEATQYF
TRBD1	TRBV9	TRBJ1-6	few	TGTGCCAGCAGCGCTTCGGGGACAGCTAATTCACCCCTCCACTTT	CASSASGTANSPLHF
TRBD1	TRBV4-2	TRBJ1-3	few	TGTGCCAGCAGCCAAGATAGGGGGCCGTCTGGAAACACCATATATTTT	CASSQDRGPSGNTIYF
TRBD1	TRBV12-3/TRBV12-4	TRBJ1-5	NA	TGTGCCAGCAGCCTGAACAGGGGCGGGCTGAGGCCCCAGCATTTT	CASSLNRGGLRPQHF
TRBD1	TRBV6-2/TRBV6-3	TRBJ2-3	few	TGTGCCAGCAGTGCCGGGACAGGACGGGGAGATACGCAGTATTTT	CASSAGTGRGDTQYF
NA	TRBV4-2	TRBJ2-5	few	TGTGCCAGCAGCCAAGACCCGGGGAGGCCTTATTACTTC	CASSQDPGRPYYF
NA	TRBV20-1	TRBJ1-6	NA	TGCAGTGCTAGAGGACGGACGGGACTGAATTCACCCCTCCACTTT	CSARGRTGLNSPLHF
TRBD2	TRBV5-1	TRBJ2-1	few	TGCGCCAGCAGCACGGGACTAGCGGGAGGGGCCCATGAGCAGTTCTTC	CASSTGLAGGAHEQFF
NA	TRBV10-3	TRBJ2-7	NA	TGTGCCATCAGTGAGTCGTCTGACGAGCAGTACTTC	CAISESSDEQYF
TRBD1	TRBV28	TRBJ2-7	many	TGTGCCAGCAGTTCCTCGGGACAGATCTACTACGAGCAGTACTTC	CASSSSGQIYYEQYF
NA	TRBV7-9	TRBJ2-5	many	TGTGCCAGCAGCTTTATCTCTTTGGAGACCCAGTACTTC	CASSFISLETQYF
NA	TRBV3-1	TRBJ1-3	NA	TGTGCCAGCAGCCAAGATAGGAGTCGCTCTGGAAACACCATATATTTT	CASSQDRSRSGNTIYF
NA	TRBV28	TRBJ2-5	NA	TGTGCCAGCAAAGAGAGGGGATTTGTGGCGACCCAGTACTTC	CASKERGFVATQYF
NA	TRBV9	TRBJ2-3	NA	TGTGCCAGCAGCGTAGGGGCAATTGCTAGAACAGATACGCAGTATTTT	CASSVGAIARTDTQYF
NA	TRBV12-3/TRBV12-4	TRBJ1-2	NA	TGTGCCAGCCGCCCGCCAGCTAACTATGGCTACACCTTC	CASRPPANYGYTF
NA	TRBV7-9	TRBJ1-3	few	TGTGCCAGCAGCTTAAAAACGCCCGTCTCTGGAAACACCATATATTTT	CASSLKTPVSGNTIYF
NA	TRBV6-1	TRBJ1-2	few	TGTGCCAGCGAGGGGGACGCATTATACTATGGCTACACCTTC	CASEGDALYYGYTF
NA	TRBV5-6	TRBJ1-1	NA	TGTGCCAGCAGCTTGGTATGGAGAAGGGGAACTGAAGCTTTCTTT	CASSLVWRRGTEAFF
TRBD1	TRBV11-2	TRBJ2-1	few	TGTGCCAGCAGTTTGACAGGGGGAATGCACAATGAGCAGTTCTTC	CASSLTGGMHNEQFF
TRBD2	TRBV20-1	TRBJ2-7	few	TGCAGTGCTGGGAAGACTAGCGGATACGAGCAGTACTTC	CSAGKTSGYEQYF
TRBD2	TRBV2	TRBJ2-5	NA	TGTGCCAGCAAGGATCTAGCGGGAGAAGAGACCCAGTACTTC	CASKDLAGEETQYF
NA	TRBV7-8	TRBJ1-2	once	TGTGCCAGCAGCTTGGCTACAGGAATCTATGGCTACACCTTC	CASSLATGIYGYTF
TRBD1	TRBV30	TRBJ1-2	NA	TGTGCCTGGAGTAGACAGGGAGTGTTATACGGCTACACCTTC	CAWSRQGVLYGYTF
NA	TRBV7-3	TRBJ2-3	NA	TGTGCCAGCAGAGAGCAAGATACGCAGTATTTT	CASREQDTQYF
NA	TRBV20-1	TRBJ2-1	NA	TGCAGTGCTATTCCCAGCGGCGATGAGCAGTTCTTC	CSAIPSGDEQFF